Sequencing of this TCR beta chain was carried out in a study of blood T cell repertoires in COVID-19. Across the study: Samples taken during acute and convalescent COVID-19 were collected in the United States, Italy and Spain. Sample material is recorded as cDNA or gDNA derived from T cells, B-cell-depleted T cells, or PBMCs.

In its sample, this clone was seen once. Original processing notes: It was from reference gene primer amplification that nucleated cell counts were estimated. Repertoires were generated with immunoSEQ multiplex PCR, while TCRdb's copy carries only in-frame clones and drops some. From that table come the V and J calls and clone size; the DNA was used to work out D and trimming. The table has some 180,000 clones, approximately 85% seen once. This CDR3 contains 15 residues. The germline CDR1 and CDR2 sequences are LGHDT and YNNKEL (reference sequence). V was trimmed by 4 bases and J by 9 bases, leaving 16 bases between them.

The origin of this receptor is a woman aged 55-69 years with acute or convalescent COVID-19. Specimen: peripheral blood. V is TRBV3-1 (or the pseudogene TRBV3-2) and J is TRBJ1-6, with D maybe TRBD1 (6 bases). The CDR3 is CASSLEGGGSSPLHF. CDR3 DNA sequence: TGTGCCAGCAGCCTAGAAGGGGGGGGCTCTTCACCCCTCCACTTT.